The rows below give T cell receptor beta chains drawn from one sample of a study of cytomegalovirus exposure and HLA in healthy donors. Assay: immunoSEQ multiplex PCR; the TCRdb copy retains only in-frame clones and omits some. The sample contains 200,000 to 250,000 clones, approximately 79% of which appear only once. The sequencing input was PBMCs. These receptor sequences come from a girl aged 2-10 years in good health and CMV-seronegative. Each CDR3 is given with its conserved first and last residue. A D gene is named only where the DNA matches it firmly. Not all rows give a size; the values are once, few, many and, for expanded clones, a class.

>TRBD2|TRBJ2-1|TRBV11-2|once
TGTGCCAGCAGCTTAAGCGGGGCCGGCGATGAGCAGTTCTTC
CASSLSGAGDEQFF
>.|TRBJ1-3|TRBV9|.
TGTGCCAGCAGCGTATCCAGGATCCCTGGAAACACCATATATTTT
CASSVSRIPGNTIYF
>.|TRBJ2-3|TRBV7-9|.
TGTGCCAGCAGCTCCATAAGCGAGGGGGAAACGCAGTATTTT
CASSSISEGETQYF
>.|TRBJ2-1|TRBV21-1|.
TGTGCCAGCAGCACCAGACTAGCGGGAGGGAGCTCCTACAATGAGCAGTTCTTC
CASSTRLAGGSSYNEQFF
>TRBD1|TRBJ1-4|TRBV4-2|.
TGTGCCAGCAGCCAGAGACCGGGACAGGGATCAGAAAAACTGTTTTTT
CASSQRPGQGSEKLFF
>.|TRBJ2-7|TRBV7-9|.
TGTGCCAGCAGCTTAGGTACCTACGAGCAGTACTTC
CASSLGTYEQYF
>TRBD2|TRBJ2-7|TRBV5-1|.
TGCGCCAGCAGCGTTCGGAGCGGGGGTCCCTACGAGCAGTACTTC
CASSVRSGGPYEQYF
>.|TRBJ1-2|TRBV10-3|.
TGTGCCATCAGTGAGTCCACAGTTAACTATGGCTACACCTTC
CAISESTVNYGYTF
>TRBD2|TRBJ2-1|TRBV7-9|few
TGTGCCAGCAGCTTAGCGGGGGGGTATCACAATGAGCAGTTCTTC
CASSLAGGYHNEQFF
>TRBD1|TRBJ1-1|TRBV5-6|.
TGTGCCAGCAGCGGGGACAGGGGCGACGAAAACACTGAAGCTTTCTTT
CASSGDRGDENTEAFF
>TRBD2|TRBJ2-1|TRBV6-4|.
TGTGCCAGCAGCCCTAGCGGGAGCTCCTACAATGAGCAGTTCTTC
CASSPSGSSYNEQFF
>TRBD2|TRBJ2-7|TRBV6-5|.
TGTGCCAGCAGTTGGCGGGAGGCCCACGAGCAGTACTTC
CASSWREAHEQYF
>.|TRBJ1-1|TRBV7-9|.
TGTGCCAGCAGCTTAGGTGGGACACAGGGGAACACTGAAGCTTTCTTT
CASSLGGTQGNTEAFF
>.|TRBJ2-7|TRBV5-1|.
TGCGCCAGCAGCCTTACAGGCTACTACGAGCAGTACTTC
CASSLTGYYEQYF
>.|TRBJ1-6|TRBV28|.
TGTGCCAGCAGTGAGCGGGTTAGGACCCTCCACTTT
CASSERVRTLHF
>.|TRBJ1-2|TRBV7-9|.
TGTGCCAGCAGCTTAGGGGAGAGTGGTGGTAAGGATGGCTACACCTTC
CASSLGESGGKDGYTF
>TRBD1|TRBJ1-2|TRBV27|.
TGTGCCAGCAGTTCCGTTGGGACAGCCCATTATGGCTACACCTTC
CASSSVGTAHYGYTF
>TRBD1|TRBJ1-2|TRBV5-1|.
TGCGCCAGCAGCTTGGGGCCGGGACAGGGGGTTGGCTACACCTTC
CASSLGPGQGVGYTF
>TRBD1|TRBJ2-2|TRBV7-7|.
TGTGCCAGCAGCCCGCGGACAGGGGTGGCCGGGGAGCTGTTTTTT
CASSPRTGVAGELFF
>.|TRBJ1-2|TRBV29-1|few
TGCAGCGTTGAAAGACAGGCGGACGGCTACACCTTC
CSVERQADGYTF
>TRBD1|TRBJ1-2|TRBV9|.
TGTGCCAGCAGCGTAGGTGGGACAGCTGGATATGGCTACACCTTC
CASSVGGTAGYGYTF
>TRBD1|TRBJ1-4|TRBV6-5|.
TGTGCCAGCAGTTTGGACAGGCAAAAACTGTTTTTT
CASSLDRQKLFF
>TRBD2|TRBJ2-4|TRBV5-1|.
TGCGCCAGCAGCTTGGGCCTCTTGGCGGGGGACAAAAACATTCAGTACTTC
CASSLGLLAGDKNIQYF
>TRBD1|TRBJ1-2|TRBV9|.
TGTGCCAGCAGCGCAGAACAGGGGGTCGGGGGCTACACCTTC
CASSAEQGVGGYTF
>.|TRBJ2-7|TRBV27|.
TGTGCCAGTCGTTTAAGGGGCGACTACGAGCAGTACTTC
CASRLRGDYEQYF
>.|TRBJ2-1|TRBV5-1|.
TGCGCCAGCAGCCCCGTCACCGGCTACAATGAGCAGTTCTTC
CASSPVTGYNEQFF
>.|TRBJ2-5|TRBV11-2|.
TGTGCCAGCAGCTTAGTAGCGGCCCAAGAGACCCAGTACTTC
CASSLVAAQETQYF
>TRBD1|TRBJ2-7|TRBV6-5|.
TGTGCCAGCAGTCCGCGGACAGGAATCACCTACGAGCAGTACTTC
CASSPRTGITYEQYF
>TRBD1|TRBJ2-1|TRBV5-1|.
TGCGCCAGCAGCTGGGAACGGGACAGCCAAGACAATGAGCAGTTCTTC
CASSWERDSQDNEQFF
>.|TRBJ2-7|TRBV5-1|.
TGCGCCAGCAGTAACCCGTTACTCGGGGGAGGAATCTACGAGCAGTACTTC
CASSNPLLGGGIYEQYF
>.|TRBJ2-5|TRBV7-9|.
TGTGCCAGCAGCACCTTGGGGGAGGCACTTCAAGAGACCCAGTACTTC
CASSTLGEALQETQYF
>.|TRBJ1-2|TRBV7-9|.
TGTTCCAGCAGCTGGGTGACGGGTGGCTACACCTTC
CSSSWVTGGYTF
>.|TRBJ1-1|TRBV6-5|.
TGTGCCAGCAGTTACCGGCCGGGACTGGAAGCTTTCTTT
CASSYRPGLEAFF
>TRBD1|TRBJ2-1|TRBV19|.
TGTGCCAGTAGTAACCGGGACAGAAGCTACAATGAGCAGTTCTTC
CASSNRDRSYNEQFF
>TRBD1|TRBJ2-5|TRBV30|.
TGTGCCTGGAGCTCACAGGGGGCACAGACCCAGTACTTC
CAWSSQGAQTQYF
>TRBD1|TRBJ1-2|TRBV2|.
TGTGCCAGCAGTGAAGGTTGGGACAGTCCTGGCTACACCTTC
CASSEGWDSPGYTF
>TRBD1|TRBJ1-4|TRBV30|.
TGTGCCTGCCAGGGGGCTTGGGAAAAACTGTTTTTT
CACQGAWEKLFF
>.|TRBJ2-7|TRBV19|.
TGTGCCAGTAGCCTGGGACTTGACTCCTACGAGCAGTACTTC
CASSLGLDSYEQYF
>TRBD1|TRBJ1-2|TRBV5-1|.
TGCGCCAGCAGCTCCCCCGGACAGGGGGGCTATGGCTACACCTTC
CASSSPGQGGYGYTF
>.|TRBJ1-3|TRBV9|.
TGTGCCAGCAGCGTTAGCGGAGGACGCCACTCTGGAAACACCATATATTTT
CASSVSGGRHSGNTIYF
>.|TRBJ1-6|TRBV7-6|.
TGTGCCAGCAGCGCCGGAGTGAGCTCCTATAATTCACCCCTCCACTTT
CASSAGVSSYNSPLHF
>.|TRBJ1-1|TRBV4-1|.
TGCGCCAGCAGCAACAATCCCGTCAGTTGGACTGAAGCTTTCTTT
CASSNNPVSWTEAFF
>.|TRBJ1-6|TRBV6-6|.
TGTGCCAGCAGCACGCATCCACAAAATTCACCCCTCCACTTT
CASSTHPQNSPLHF
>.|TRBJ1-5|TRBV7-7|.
TGTGCCAGCAGCTTAAATCAGTATCAGCCCCAGCATTTT
CASSLNQYQPQHF
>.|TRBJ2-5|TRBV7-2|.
TGTGCCAGCAGCTTCATGGGGGGCCAAGAGACCCAGTACTTC
CASSFMGGQETQYF
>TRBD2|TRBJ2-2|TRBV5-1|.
TGCGCCAGCAGCCCATTAGCGGGTTACACCGGGGAGCTGTTTTTT
CASSPLAGYTGELFF
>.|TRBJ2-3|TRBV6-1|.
TGTGCCAGCCGGGGGAACGCAGATACGCAGTATTTT
CASRGNADTQYF
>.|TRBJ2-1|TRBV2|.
TGTGCCAGCAGATACCCCAGGGTAGACTACAATGAGCAGTTCTTC
CASRYPRVDYNEQFF
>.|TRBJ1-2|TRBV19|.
TGTGCCAGTAGTATTACAGGGCCTAACTATGGCTACACCTTC
CASSITGPNYGYTF
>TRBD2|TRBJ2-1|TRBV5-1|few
TGCGCCAGCAGCTTGGTGGGTAGCGGGGCCTACAATGAGCAGTTCTTC
CASSLVGSGAYNEQFF